This entry lists 27 T cell receptor beta chains sequenced from one sample in a study of OX40 agonist ivuxolimab in advanced cancers. Assay used: immunoSEQ multiplex PCR; TCRdb lists only in-frame clones, some missing. Among tens of thousands of clones, approximately 89% were seen once, and the ten largest hold around 0.4%. The sequencing used CD4+ or CD8+ T cells sorted from blood, collected in a trial of the OX40 agonist ivuxolimab. These receptors were collected from an adult with an advanced solid tumor such as melanoma, head and neck, liver or kidney cancer.

The rearrangement links TRBV7-9 to TRBJ1-1; D gene ambiguous. Looked up from germline, CDR1 is SEHNR and CDR2 is FQNEAQ (reference sequence). V lost 3 bases, J lost 5 bases, and 13 bases lay in between. This CDR3 comprises 14 residues. In nucleotides, the CDR3 is TGTGCCAGCAGCTTGAGTTGGCCGAGGACTGAAGCTTTCTTT. Protein: CASSLSWPRTEAFF.

This sequence joins TRBV29-1 and TRBJ2-1, with D perhaps given as TRBD1 or TRBD2 (6 bases each). The CDR3 spans 16 residues. From germline, CDR1 is SQVTM and CDR2 ANQGSEA. The CDR3, as DNA: TGCAGTCACCTTTCCAGATTGGGGGGCGCGGGGAGTGAGCAGTTCTTC. It codes for CSHLSRLGGAGSEQFF.

The chain employs TRBV7-2 and TRBJ2-5, with a possible D match to TRBD2 (5 bases). Trimming took 2 bases from V and 5 from J, leaving 18 bases between them. Per germline, CDR1 SGHTA and CDR2 FQGNSA. The CDR3 totals 16 residues. CDR3 coding DNA: TGTGCCAGCAGCTTAAACGCCGGGATAATGAGGGAGACCCAGTACTTC. Translation: CASSLNAGIMRETQYF.

The gene calls are TRBV6-5 and TRBJ2-2; 9 nucleotides match TRBD2. The CDR3 is made up of 15 amino acids. Germline trimming cut 5 bases from V and 5 bases from J; bases unmatched to any gene: 6. The germline V gene has CDR1 MNHEY and CDR2 SVGAGI. The CDR3 region has the DNA TGTGCCAGCAGTCCTTTAGCGGGAGTAACCGGGGAGCTGTTTTTT. Translated: CASSPLAGVTGELFF.

As for this clone: The junction and the germline gene differ at one end; a read error may be behind it. The genes are TRBV11-2 and TRBJ2-1; no clear D gene. This CDR3 comprises 13 residues. Germline loops: CDR1 SGHAT, CDR2 FQNNGV. The CDR3 DNA reads as TGTGCCAGCAGGGCCGCTCTTGGAAATGGGCAGTTCTTC. This encodes CASRAALGNGQFF.

A remark on this clone: Other nucleotide sequences in the sample specify the same CDR3. The V gene is TRBV5-4, the J gene TRBJ1-6; TRBD1 matches at 7 bases. Germline V gives CDR1 SGHNT, CDR2 YYREEE (reference sequence). V lost 4 bases and J lost 7; bases outside the gene matches: 5. The CDR3 runs to 14 residues. The CDR3 reads CASSRTGDNSPLHF. The CDR3 DNA sequence: TGTGCCAGCAGCCGGACAGGCGACAATTCACCCCTCCACTTT.

The V and J genes are TRBV27 and TRBJ1-5, with a possible D match to TRBD1 (5 bases). The ends were cut back, 10 bases at V and 1 base at J, with 11 bases in the middle. Per the germline V gene, CDR1 is MNHEY and CDR2 is SMNVEV (reference sequence). CDR3 length: 13 residues. CDR3 sequence (DNA): TGTGCCACAGGGAGGGGAAGCAATCAGCCCCAGCATTTT. Amino acids: CATGRGSNQPQHF.

This chain links TRBV19 with TRBJ2-5, with a possible D match to TRBD1 (5 bases). The CDR3 has 13 residues. V lost 6 bases to trimming and J lost 5 bases, with 13 bases between them. Germline-derived CDR1 and CDR2 are LNHDA and SQIVND (reference sequence). DNA of the CDR3: TGTGCCAGTAGCCCGACAGCCGTGGAGACCCAGTACTTC. It encodes CASSPTAVETQYF.

The V gene is TRBV27, the J gene TRBJ2-6; TRBD2 might be the D (5 bases). Trimming removed 2 bases at V and 2 bases at J, with 7 bases between. There are 15 residues in the CDR3. Germline lookup yields CDR1 MNHEY and CDR2 SMNVEV (reference sequence). CDR3 loop: CASSLRGAGANVLTF. CDR3 in DNA: TGTGCCAGCAGTTTACGGGGAGCTGGGGCCAACGTCCTGACTTTC.

This clone was picked up a small number of times. The chain combines TRBV11-2 with TRBJ1-3, with D perhaps matching TRBD1 (5 bases). V was cut by 2 bases and J by 3 bases, with 14 bases left in between. Per germline, CDR1 SGHAT and CDR2 FQNNGV. This CDR3 has 16 residues. CDR3 residues: CASSLPGRPFGNTIYF. CDR3 coding DNA: TGTGCCAGCAGCTTACCGGGACGACCCTTTGGAAACACCATATATTTT. Full variable domain (rest looked up from reference TRBV11-2 and TRBJ1-3): EAGVAQSPRYKIIEKRQSVAFWCNPISGHATLYWYQQILGQGPKLLIQFQNNGVVDDSQLPKDRFSAERLKGVDSTLKIQPAKLEDSAVYLCASSLPGRPFGNTIYFGEGSWLTVV.

The rearrangement uses TRBV4-1 and TRBJ1-3, with unresolved D. Between the trimmed V and J ends, which lost 2 bases and 4 bases, there was a span of 12 bases. Germline CDR1 MGHRA, CDR2 YSYEKL. CDR3 length equals 15 residues. DNA of the CDR3: TGCGCCAGCAGCCAACCAGGTTCTGCGGGAAACACCATATATTTT. Protein product: CASSQPGSAGNTIYF.

The rearrangement uses TRBV6-1 and TRBJ1-1; 9 bases match TRBD1. The ends lost 7 bases at V and 1 base at J; junction bases unmatched: 7. Germline V gives CDR1 MNHNS, CDR2 SASEGT. CDR3 length: 15 residues. CDR3 amino acids: CASTDQDRGNTEAFF. Written as DNA, the CDR3 is TGTGCCAGCACCGATCAGGACAGGGGGAACACTGAAGCTTTCTTT.

The chain links TRBV15 to TRBJ1-4; 9 bases map to TRBD1. Germline V gene lookup returns CDR1 LNHNV and CDR2 YYDKDF (reference sequence). The junction had 2 bases not matched to a gene; V was cut back by 1 base and J by 5 bases. The CDR3 has 15 amino acids. The CDR3 protein is CATSRVDRGNEKLFF. The CDR3 bases are TGTGCCACCAGCAGAGTGGACAGGGGAAATGAAAAACTGTTTTTT.

This chain joins TRBV19 and TRBJ1-5; D unclear. V shed 3 bases and J shed 7 bases, with 19 bases lying between them. The CDR3 extends over 16 amino acids. From germline, CDR1 is LNHDA and CDR2 SQIVND (reference sequence). The CDR3 loop is CASSMGRAAVGQPQHF. CDR3 nucleotides: TGTGCCAGTAGTATGGGTAGGGCGGCAGTAGGGCAGCCCCAGCATTTT. Using reference TRBV19 and TRBJ1-5 for the parts outside the CDR3, the full variable domain is DGGITQSPKYLFRKEGQNVTLSCEQNLNHDAMYWYRQDPGQGLRLIYYSQIVNDFQKGDIAEGYSVSREKKESFPLTVTSAQKNPTAFYLCASSMGRAAVGQPQHFGDGTRLSIL.

The V and J genes are TRBV5-4 and TRBJ2-1; D is ambiguous. CDR3 length: 15 amino acids. Looked up from germline, CDR1 is SGHNT and CDR2 is YYREEE (reference sequence). V shed 5 bases and J shed 0 bases, with 12 bases lying between them. The CDR3 loop reads CASSSRRSSYNEQFF. The CDR3 bases are TGTGCCAGCAGTTCTAGACGTAGCTCCTACAATGAGCAGTTCTTC. The full variable domain, in which reference TRBV5-4 and TRBJ2-1 provide the parts outside the CDR3, is ETGVTQSPTHLIKTRGQQVTLRCSSQSGHNTVSWYQQALGQGPQFIFQYYREEENGRGNFPPRFSGLQFPNYSSELNVNALELDDSALYLCASSSRRSSYNEQFFGPGTRLTVL.

The rearrangement uses TRBV5-1 and TRBJ2-2, with unresolved D. Trimming took off 4 bases at V and 8 bases at J, with 9 bases between the two ends. The CDR3 spans 12 residues. From germline, CDR1 is SGHRS and CDR2 YFSETQ. CDR3 bases: TGCGCCAGCAGCCCAAACGCGGGGGAGCTGTTTTTT. Its translation: CASSPNAGELFF.

Of note for this clone: One junction end disagrees with the germline gene, perhaps due to a read error. The J gene is TRBJ2-2, the V gene TRBV30; TRBD1 or TRBD2 may be the D gene (6 bases each). CDR3 length: 14 residues. Germline loops: CDR1 GTSNPN, CDR2 SVGIG (reference sequence). CDR3 residues: CATEQEGGHRGAVF. In DNA form, the CDR3 reads TGTGCAACAGAGCAGGAGGGGGGACACCGGGGAGCTGTTTTT.

The J gene is TRBJ1-2, the V gene TRBV19, with 9 positions matching TRBD1. The CDR3 loop spans 19 amino acids. Germline loops: CDR1 LNHDA, CDR2 SQIVND (reference sequence). J gave up 6 bases and V 4 bases, and 21 bases lay outside the gene matches. The CDR3 here is CASSKGGGTGQKSIDGYTF. The CDR3 DNA is TGTGCCAGTAGTAAGGGAGGTGGGACAGGGCAAAAATCTATCGATGGCTACACCTTC.

The chain is built from TRBV7-9 and TRBJ2-7; a weak D match, TRBD2 (6 bases). The V gene's germline CDR1 is SEHNR and CDR2 FQNEAQ (reference sequence). Trimming took off 3 bases at V and 0 bases at J, with 9 bases between the two ends. This CDR3 is 14 amino acids long. The CDR3 is CASSFNSGSYEQYF. The CDR3 coding sequence is TGTGCCAGCAGCTTTAATAGCGGCTCCTACGAGCAGTACTTC.

The chain couples TRBV25-1 to TRBJ1-2, with a possible D match to TRBD1 (5 bases). Germline values: CDR1 MGHDK, CDR2 SYGVNS. This CDR3 has 17 residues. Trimming stripped 6 bases from V and 0 bases from J, with 20 bases between. In nucleotides, the CDR3 is TGTGCCAGCAGCCAAACCCTTTCGGGACTAGCTAACTATGGCTACACCTTC. Translated: CASSQTLSGLANYGYTF.

The chain links TRBV11-1 to TRBJ2-7, with 8 nucleotides matching TRBD2. Trimming at V came to 0 bases and at J to 2 bases, leaving 3 bases not matched to a gene. The CDR3 is 15 residues long. Germline-derived CDR1 and CDR2 are SGHAT and FQDESV (reference sequence). The CDR3 DNA follows: TGTGCCAGCAGCTTAGCAACGGGAGGGACCTACGAGCAGTACTTC. Its translation: CASSLATGGTYEQYF.

The chain has TRBV10-2 and TRBJ2-3; 13 bases fit TRBD2. The germline CDR1 and CDR2 sequences are WSHSY and SAAADI. The V segment lost 4 bases and the J segment 5 bases; nucleotides outside the gene matches: 6. This CDR3 comprises 16 residues. Here the CDR3 DNA reads TGCGCCAGCAGTGGGGCCGGGACTAGCGGGATAGATACGCAGTATTTT. Protein: CASSGAGTSGIDTQYF.

The V gene is TRBV29-1, the J gene TRBJ1-3; D possibly corresponds to TRBD1 (6 bases). CDR3 length: 15 amino acids. Trimming stripped 7 bases from V and 0 bases from J, with 16 bases between. The germline V gene has CDR1 SQVTM and CDR2 ANQGSEA. CDR3 sequence: CSAYSGGLSGNTIYF. DNA for the CDR3: TGCAGCGCCTATTCTGGGGGCCTCTCTGGAAACACCATATATTTT. The full variable domain, its missing parts supplied by reference TRBV29-1 and TRBJ1-3, is SAVISQKPSRDICQRGTSLTIQCQVDSQVTMMFWYRQQPGQSLTLIATANQGSEATYESGFVIDKFPISRPNLTFSTLTVSNMSPEDSSIYLCSAYSGGLSGNTIYFGEGSWLTVV.

V usage is TRBV2 and J usage is TRBJ2-7; D not resolved. The V end lost 4 bases, the J end lost 6 bases, and 10 bases lay between the germline ends. Germline CDR1 and CDR2: SNHLY and FYNNEI. This CDR3 is 12 amino acids long. The CDR3: CASSGSSGEQYF. The CDR3 nucleotides read TGTGCCAGCAGTGGGAGTTCGGGCGAGCAGTACTTC. Supplemented by reference TRBV2 and TRBJ2-7, the full variable domain reads EPEVTQTPSHQVTQMGQEVILRCVPISNHLYFYWYRQILGQKVEFLVSFYNNEISEKSEIFDDQFSVERPDGSNFTLKIRSTKLEDSAMYFCASSGSSGEQYFGPGTRLTVT.

This clone has just a few counts. V usage is TRBV27 and J usage is TRBJ1-2; a weak D match, TRBD1 (6 bases). This CDR3 region has 17 residues. Per germline, CDR1 MNHEY and CDR2 SMNVEV (reference sequence). V shed 2 bases and J shed 4 bases, with 20 bases lying between them. This CDR3 is CASSLAAPTGNFYGYTF. The CDR3 region has the DNA TGTGCCAGCAGTTTAGCTGCCCCTACAGGGAACTTCTATGGCTACACCTTC.

This sequence joins TRBV5-6 and TRBJ1-5; maybe TRBD1 (5 bases). Germline loops: CDR1 SGHDT, CDR2 YYEEEE. The CDR3 length is 17 residues. The V gene lost 2 bases and the J gene lost 5 bases, with 20 bases spanning the gap. For the CDR3, the DNA is TGTGCCAGCAGCTTTAAGGGGTCAGGTGTTCGAGATCAGCCCCAGCATTTT. Translated, it gives CASSFKGSGVRDQPQHF.

The chain uses TRBV7-9 and TRBJ2-3; D may match TRBD1 or TRBD2 (5 bases each). CDR3 length: 12 amino acids. V was shortened by 7 bases and J by 6 bases, with 11 bases between the two germline ends. CDR1 and CDR2 (germline): SEHNR, FQNEAQ (reference sequence). The CDR3 spells CASKTGTDTQYF. As DNA, the CDR3 is TGTGCCAGCAAGACCGGGACCGATACGCAGTATTTT.